This T cell receptor (beta chain) was found in a study of shared clonotypes between healthy human individuals. Sequencing was performed with immunoSEQ multiplex PCR; in TCRdb, only in-frame clones are kept and a portion is missing. The data contain about 2.4 million clones, roughly 93% of them singletons. V lost 3 bases and J lost 0, with 9 bases in between. The CDR3 totals 14 residues. Germline CDR1 KGHSH, CDR2 LQKENI. Negatively enriched CD4+ T cells were divided by CD45RA into naive and memory. With respect to this clone: Additional DNA sequences in this sample encode the identical CDR3.

Sequencing was carried out using naive CD4+ T cells from PBMCs. Subset here: CD45RA+ positively selected. The rearrangement uses TRBV18 and TRBJ2-7; maybe TRBD1 (5 bases). The receptor comes from a man aged 18-30 years in good health. Some clones in this sample may be carry-over from other donors' samples. CDR3 in DNA: TGTGCCAGCTCACCCCCAGGGCTCTCCTACGAGCAGTACTTC. This encodes CASSPPGLSYEQYF.